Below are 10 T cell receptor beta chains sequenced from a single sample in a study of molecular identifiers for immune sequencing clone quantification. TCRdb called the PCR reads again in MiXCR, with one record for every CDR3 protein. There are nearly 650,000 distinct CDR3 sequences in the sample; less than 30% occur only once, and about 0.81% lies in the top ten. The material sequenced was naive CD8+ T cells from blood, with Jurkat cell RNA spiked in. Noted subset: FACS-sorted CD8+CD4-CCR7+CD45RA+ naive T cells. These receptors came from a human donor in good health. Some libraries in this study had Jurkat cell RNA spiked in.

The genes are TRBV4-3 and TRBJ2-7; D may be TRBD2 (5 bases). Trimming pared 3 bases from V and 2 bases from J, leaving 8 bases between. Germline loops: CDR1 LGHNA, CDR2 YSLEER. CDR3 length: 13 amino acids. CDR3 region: CASSHTGTYEQYF. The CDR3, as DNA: TGCGCCAGCAGCCACACGGGAACCTACGAGCAGTACTTC.

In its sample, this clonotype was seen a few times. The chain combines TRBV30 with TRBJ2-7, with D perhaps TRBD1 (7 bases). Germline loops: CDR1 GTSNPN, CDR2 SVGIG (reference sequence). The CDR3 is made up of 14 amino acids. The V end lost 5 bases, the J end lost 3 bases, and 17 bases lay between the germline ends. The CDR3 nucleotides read TGTGCCTGGGCCGGAGGGGGCTTTCTCTACGAGCAGTACTTC. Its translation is CAWAGGGFLYEQYF.

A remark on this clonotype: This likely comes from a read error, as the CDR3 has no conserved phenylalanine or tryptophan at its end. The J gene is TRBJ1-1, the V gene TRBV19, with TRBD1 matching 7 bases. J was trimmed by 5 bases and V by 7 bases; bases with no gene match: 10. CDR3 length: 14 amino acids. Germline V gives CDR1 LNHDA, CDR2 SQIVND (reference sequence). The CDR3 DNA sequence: TGTGCCAGTACCATCTACCCGACAGGGACTGAAGCTTTCTCT. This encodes CASTIYPTGTEAFS.

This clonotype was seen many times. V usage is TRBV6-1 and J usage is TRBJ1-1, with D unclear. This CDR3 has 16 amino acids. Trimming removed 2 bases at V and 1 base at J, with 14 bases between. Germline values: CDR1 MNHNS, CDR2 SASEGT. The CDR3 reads CASSEYINGGNTEAFF. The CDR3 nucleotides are TGTGCCAGCAGTGAATACATTAACGGAGGGAACACTGAAGCTTTCTTT.

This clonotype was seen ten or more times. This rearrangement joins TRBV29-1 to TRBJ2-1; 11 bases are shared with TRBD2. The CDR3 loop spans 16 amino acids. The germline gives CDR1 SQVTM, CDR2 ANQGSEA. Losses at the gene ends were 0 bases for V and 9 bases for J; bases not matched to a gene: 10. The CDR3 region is CSVEEVAGTSGPEQFF. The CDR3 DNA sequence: TGCAGCGTTGAAGAAGTAGCCGGGACTAGCGGTCCTGAGCAGTTCTTC.

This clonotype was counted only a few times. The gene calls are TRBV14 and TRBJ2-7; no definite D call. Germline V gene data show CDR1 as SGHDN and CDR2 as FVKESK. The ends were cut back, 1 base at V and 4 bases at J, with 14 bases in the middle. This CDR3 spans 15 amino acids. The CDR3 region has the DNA TGTGCCAGCAGCCAAGGGATGGGATCCTTTTACGAGCAGTACTTC. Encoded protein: CASSQGMGSFYEQYF.

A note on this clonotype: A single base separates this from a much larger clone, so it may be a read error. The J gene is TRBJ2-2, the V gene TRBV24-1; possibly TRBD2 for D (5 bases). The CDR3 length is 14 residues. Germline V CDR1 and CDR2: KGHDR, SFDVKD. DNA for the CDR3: TGTGCCACCAGTGATTGGGCGAACACCGGGGAGCCGTTTTTT. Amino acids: CATSDWANTGEPFF.

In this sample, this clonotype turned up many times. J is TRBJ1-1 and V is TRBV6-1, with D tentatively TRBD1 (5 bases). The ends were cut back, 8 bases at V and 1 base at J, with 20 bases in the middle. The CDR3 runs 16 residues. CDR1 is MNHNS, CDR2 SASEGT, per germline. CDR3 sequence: CASGDSSSLGNTEAFF. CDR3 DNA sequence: TGTGCCAGCGGAGACAGTTCCTCTCTAGGGAACACTGAAGCTTTCTTT.

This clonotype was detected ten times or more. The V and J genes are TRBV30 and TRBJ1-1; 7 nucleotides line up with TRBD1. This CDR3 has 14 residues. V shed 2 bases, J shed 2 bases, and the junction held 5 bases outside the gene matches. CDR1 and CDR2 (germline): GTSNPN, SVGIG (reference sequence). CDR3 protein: CAWSPTGFNTEAFF. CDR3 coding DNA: TGTGCCTGGAGTCCGACAGGGTTTAACACTGAAGCTTTCTTT.

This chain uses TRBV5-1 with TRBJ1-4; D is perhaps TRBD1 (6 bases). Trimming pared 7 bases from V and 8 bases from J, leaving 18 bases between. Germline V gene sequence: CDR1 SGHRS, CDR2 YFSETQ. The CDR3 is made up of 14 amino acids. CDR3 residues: CASRGGGAGEKLFF. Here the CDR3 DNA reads TGCGCCAGCCGAGGAGGGGGGGCTGGAGAAAAACTGTTTTTT.